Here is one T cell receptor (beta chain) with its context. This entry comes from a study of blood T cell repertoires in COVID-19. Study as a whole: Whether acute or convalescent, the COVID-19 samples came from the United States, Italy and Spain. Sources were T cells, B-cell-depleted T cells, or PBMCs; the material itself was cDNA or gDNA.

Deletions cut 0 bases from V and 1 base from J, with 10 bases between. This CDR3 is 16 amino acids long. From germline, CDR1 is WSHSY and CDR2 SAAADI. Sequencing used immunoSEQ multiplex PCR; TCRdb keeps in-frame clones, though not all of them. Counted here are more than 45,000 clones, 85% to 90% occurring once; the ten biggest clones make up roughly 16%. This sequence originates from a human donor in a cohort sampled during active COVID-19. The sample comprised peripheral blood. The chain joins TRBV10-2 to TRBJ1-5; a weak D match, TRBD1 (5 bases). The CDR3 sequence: CASSESGQGSNQPQHF. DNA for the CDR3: TGCGCCAGCAGTGAGTCGGGGCAGGGCAGCAATCAGCCCCAGCATTTT.